The clone carrying this T cell receptor beta chain was detected ten times or more. The antigen is not known. Using unique molecular identifiers, the investigators prepared the TCRbeta library. TCRdb recomputed calls from the PCR reads with MiXCR, one row per CDR3 protein. The repertoire holds around 450,000 distinct CDR3 sequences, with around 15% as singletons. The record originates from a study of T-cell reconstitution after alpha-beta-depleted transplantation in children. The CDR3 sequence is 14 residues long. CDR1 SGHTA and CDR2 FQGNSA come from the germline V gene. The germline V and J ends were trimmed by 2 bases and 0 bases, with 5 bases remaining between them. Study-level points and caveats: Expanded graft clones numbering several hundred reportedly gave rise to alpha-beta T cells about two months after transplant. The high TCRbeta diversity at day 60 in some patients came from surviving recipient T cells and thymic progenitors. Newly generated T cells supplied most T-cell counts and diversity one year post-transplant.

The V and J genes are TRBV7-2 and TRBJ2-1; no firm D call. This clonotype was obtained from a boy under three years old who had a stem cell transplant for Wiskott-Aldrich syndrome, so the T cells may come from the graft donor. The sample was PBMCs, mostly from graft donor cells, taken 360 days after TCRalphabeta/CD19-depleted stem cell transplant. The CDR3 DNA reads TGTGCCAGCAGCTTACTCAGCTCCTACAATGAGCAGTTCTTC. Residues: CASSLLSSYNEQFF.